Listed below are T cell receptor beta chains from one sample, sequenced in a study of OX40 agonist ivuxolimab in advanced cancers. Generated by immunoSEQ multiplex PCR, the TCRdb table keeps only in-frame clones and is missing some. The sample includes just under 85,000 clones, about 81% of them seen just once. Here the sequenced sample was CD4+ or CD8+ T cells sorted from blood, taken in a trial of the OX40 agonist ivuxolimab. Source of these receptors: an adult with an advanced solid tumor such as melanoma, head and neck, liver or kidney cancer. CDR3s include the opening cysteine and the closing phenylalanine or tryptophan. Each record gives: V gene, J gene, clone size, D gene, CDR3 protein, CDR3 DNA. D genes are given only for firm matches. Clone size, where shown, is once, few, many, or a class for clones that have expanded.

>TRBV7-3|TRBJ2-7|-|-
CASSLSKGAAYEQYF
TGTGCCAGCAGCTTAAGTAAAGGGGCCGCCTACGAGCAGTACTTC
>TRBV9|TRBJ2-3|few|-
CASSTRTDTQYF
TGTGCCAGCAGCACACGCACAGATACGCAGTATTTT
>TRBV5-1|TRBJ1-3|-|TRBD1
CASSLGTGSYTIYF
TGCGCCAGCAGCTTGGGGACAGGGTCGTACACCATATATTTT
>TRBV6-1|TRBJ1-2|-|-
CASKRTVNYGYTF
TGTGCCAGCAAGCGGACAGTTAACTATGGCTACACCTTC
>TRBV7-9|TRBJ1-5|-|-
CASSLGSESNQPQHF
TGTGCCAGCAGCTTAGGATCAGAAAGCAATCAGCCCCAGCATTTT
>TRBV20-1|TRBJ2-7|-|-
CSAPDSYEQYF
TGCAGTGCCCCAGATTCCTACGAGCAGTACTTC
>TRBV5-1|TRBJ2-2|-|-
CASRIANTGELFF
TGCGCCAGCAGGATCGCGAACACCGGGGAGCTGTTTTTT
>TRBV2|TRBJ1-1|-|-
CASRGNTEAFF
TGTGCCAGCAGGGGGAACACTGAAGCTTTCTTT
>TRBV2|TRBJ2-3|-|-
CASSERLSTDTQYF
TGTGCCAGCAGTGAACGCCTTAGCACAGATACGCAGTATTTT
>TRBV5-4|TRBJ2-3|-|-
CASSHKTNSGTDTQYF
TGTGCCAGCAGCCACAAAACAAATTCCGGCACAGATACGCAGTATTTT
>TRBV19|TRBJ1-1|-|-
CASSHRGQSQAFF
TGTGCCAGTAGCCACCGGGGCCAATCACAGGCTTTCTTT
>TRBV4-3|TRBJ2-1|-|-
CASSQRPSAAYNEQFF
TGCGCCAGCAGCCAGCGCCCCTCAGCGGCTTACAATGAGCAGTTCTTC
>TRBV5-4|TRBJ1-1|-|TRBD1
CASSTPGGAEAFF
TGTGCCAGCAGCACCCCAGGGGGGGCTGAAGCTTTCTTT
>TRBV6-1|TRBJ1-1|-|-
CASSEYTEAFF
TGTGCCAGCAGTGAGTACACTGAAGCTTTCTTT
>TRBV7-6|TRBJ1-1|-|-
CASSLQANTEAFF
TGTGCCAGCAGCTTGCAGGCTAACACTGAAGCTTTCTTT
>TRBV25-1|TRBJ2-5|-|-
CASSAGLRRGETQYF
TGTGCCAGCAGTGCAGGGCTCCGGCGGGGAGAGACCCAGTACTTC
>TRBV30|TRBJ1-4|-|-
CAWRVKQAAEKLFF
TGTGCCTGGAGGGTAAAACAGGCCGCTGAAAAACTGTTTTTT
>TRBV10-3|TRBJ2-1|-|TRBD1
CAISESQGANTEQFF
TGTGCCATCAGTGAGTCGCAGGGGGCGAACACTGAGCAGTTCTTC
>TRBV5-8|TRBJ2-5|-|TRBD1
CASSIGQGAPISETQYF
TGTGCCAGCAGCATCGGACAGGGGGCCCCCATCAGCGAGACCCAGTACTTC
>TRBV19|TRBJ2-7|once|-
CASSTANSYEQYF
TGTGCCAGTAGTACAGCCAACTCCTACGAGCAGTACTTC
>TRBV6-1|TRBJ2-1|once|TRBD2
CATADGGSYNEQFF
TGTGCCACCGCAGACGGGGGGTCCTACAATGAGCAGTTCTTC
>TRBV2|TRBJ2-1|-|TRBD1
CASSEGGQTGEQFF
TGTGCCAGCAGTGAAGGGGGACAGACTGGTGAGCAGTTCTTC
>TRBV4-3|TRBJ2-1|-|TRBD2
CASSQDPQTSGRREQFF
TGCGCCAGCAGCCAAGATCCCCAGACTAGCGGGAGGCGTGAGCAGTTCTTC
>TRBV6-6|TRBJ1-1|-|-
CASSYSVGGGNTEAFF
TGTGCCAGCAGTTACTCGGTAGGCGGGGGTAACACTGAAGCTTTCTTT
>TRBV6-5|TRBJ2-7|-|-
CASSSSYEALEQYF
TGTGCCAGCAGTTCCTCCTACGAGGCTCTCGAGCAGTACTTC
>TRBV7-2|TRBJ1-1|-|TRBD1
CASSTRDRVSTEAFF
TGTGCCAGCAGCACCCGGGACAGGGTTAGCACTGAAGCTTTCTTT
>TRBV30|TRBJ2-3|once|-
CAWSYMDTQYF
TGTGCCTGGAGTTATATGGATACGCAGTATTTT
>TRBV5-6|TRBJ1-2|-|TRBD1
CASKGQEHGYTF
TGTGCCAGCAAGGGACAGGAACATGGCTACACCTTC
>TRBV6-5|TRBJ1-1|-|TRBD1
CASSWNRGRTEAFF
TGTGCCAGCAGTTGGAACAGGGGGCGCACTGAAGCTTTCTTT
>TRBV27|TRBJ1-1|-|-
CASSFSRGTEAFF
TGTGCCAGCAGTTTCTCTAGGGGCACTGAAGCTTTCTTT
>TRBV5-1|TRBJ1-6|-|-
CASSLEQKNSPLHF
TGCGCCAGCAGCTTGGAACAGAAAAATTCACCCCTCCACTTT
>TRBV7-9|TRBJ2-2|-|TRBD1
CASRSGQVLTGELFF
TGTGCCAGCAGATCCGGACAGGTTCTCACCGGGGAGCTGTTTTTT
>TRBV5-1|TRBJ1-1|-|-
CASSLGLGLYGASQAFF
TGCGCCAGCAGCTTGGGCTTGGGGCTTTATGGTGCTTCCCAAGCTTTCTTT
>TRBV4-1|TRBJ1-5|-|-
CASSQDRGGYQPQHF
TGCGCCAGCAGCCAAGACAGGGGAGGGTATCAGCCCCAGCATTTT
>TRBV2|TRBJ1-5|-|TRBD1
CASRGDSPYQPQHF
TGTGCCAGCAGGGGGGACAGCCCTTATCAGCCCCAGCATTTT
>TRBV27|TRBJ2-5|-|-
CASTPIGGGETQYF
TGTGCCAGCACGCCTATCGGGGGTGGGGAGACCCAGTACTTC
>TRBV2|TRBJ2-3|-|TRBD1
CASSQQGTYTDTQYF
TGTGCCAGCAGTCAACAGGGGACCTACACAGATACGCAGTATTTT
>TRBV7-2|TRBJ1-2|-|TRBD1
CASSVTGGAYGYTF
TGTGCCAGCAGCGTCACAGGGGGGGCCTATGGCTACACCTTC
>TRBV6-5|TRBJ2-7|-|TRBD1
CATQREQGRYEQYF
TGTGCCACCCAAAGGGAACAGGGGCGATACGAGCAGTACTTC